The source of this T cell receptor (beta chain) is a study of blood T cell repertoires in COVID-19. The ends were cut back, 5 bases at V and 4 bases at J, with 17 bases in the middle. CDR3 length: 15 residues. CDR1 and CDR2 (germline): SGHVS, FNYEAQ. This clone was seen just once. Sequencing was performed with immunoSEQ multiplex PCR; in TCRdb, only in-frame clones are kept and a portion is missing. The table records 200,000 to 250,000 clones, roughly 88% of them present only once. Sequencing used PBMCs or T cells enriched from blood (not recorded which). The chain couples TRBV7-6 to TRBJ1-1; D uncertain. This TCR was recovered from a woman aged 45 to 65 with acute COVID-19. CDR3 region: CASSPYRGLATEAFF. In nucleotides, the CDR3 is TGTGCCAGCAGCCCCTACCGTGGGCTCGCCACTGAAGCTTTCTTT.